Reported below is one T cell receptor (beta chain). The antigen is undetermined. V lost 3 bases and J 5 bases, leaving 10 bases between the germline ends. Germline V CDR1 and CDR2: ENHRY, SYGVKD. This CDR3 spans 13 amino acids. The assay was immunoSEQ multiplex PCR, and TCRdb's table has in-frame clones only and misses some. The repertoire includes some 2,200 clones, nearly 90% of them detected once, and around 4.2% sits in the top ten. These data are taken from a study of T cell clonotyping in hematopoietic cell transplantation. Overall study findings and caveats: Pathologically expanded recipient clonotypes increased progressively from day 30 to day 180 as diversity fell.

Sequenced: peripheral blood mononuclear cells. The chain combines TRBV10-3 with TRBJ1-1; D call uncertain. This clonotype was sampled from a man aged 35 to 55 in good health. Some clones in this sample may be carry-over from other donors' samples. The CDR3 nucleotides read TGTGCCATCAGTGACAGGACTGCAACTGAAGCTTTCTTT. Protein sequence: CAISDRTATEAFF.